This TCR beta chain appears in the sequencing data of a study of technical replicates of blood from a handful of donors. The germline V gene has CDR1 LGHNA and CDR2 YSLEER. The CDR3 extends over 15 amino acids. With 4 bases clipped from V and 5 bases from J, the junction kept 3 bases outside the gene matches. The table came from immunoSEQ multiplex PCR; TCRdb's copy has only in-frame clones and leaves some out. This sample carries around 70,000 clones, 94% of them seen once, and the ten largest clones take over 0.35%. This TCR came from a human donor in good health. This chain uses TRBV4-3 with TRBJ2-2, with 11 bases matching TRBD2. The sample taken for sequencing was T cells isolated from PBMCs. The CDR3 DNA reads TGCGCCAGCAGCCCTTTAGCGGGAGGGACCGGGGAGCTGTTTTTT. This sequence encodes CASSPLAGGTGELFF.